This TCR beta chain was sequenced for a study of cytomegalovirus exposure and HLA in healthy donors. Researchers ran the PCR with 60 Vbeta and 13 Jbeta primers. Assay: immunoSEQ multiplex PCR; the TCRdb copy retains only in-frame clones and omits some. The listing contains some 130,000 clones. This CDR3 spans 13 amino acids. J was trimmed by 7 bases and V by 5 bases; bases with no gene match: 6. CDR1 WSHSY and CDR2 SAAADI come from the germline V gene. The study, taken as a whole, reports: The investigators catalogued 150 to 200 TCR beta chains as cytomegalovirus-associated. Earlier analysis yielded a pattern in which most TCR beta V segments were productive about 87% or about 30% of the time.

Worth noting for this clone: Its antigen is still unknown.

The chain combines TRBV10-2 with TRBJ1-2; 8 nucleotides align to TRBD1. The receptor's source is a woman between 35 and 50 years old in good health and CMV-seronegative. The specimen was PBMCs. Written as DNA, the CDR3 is TGCGCCAGCAGTTCGGACAGGGCGACTGGCTACACCTTC. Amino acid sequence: CASSSDRATGYTF.